These 18 T cell receptor beta chains came from one sample sequenced in a study of T cells in Graves' hyperthyroidism and ophthalmopathy. TCR beta CDR3 region amplification was performed from RNA transcripts. During a first-round RT-PCR of the TCR CDR3, the HTBI primer set was used. Each CDR3 protein gets one entry after TCRdb re-called the multiplex PCR reads with MiXCR. The sample yields 30,000 to 35,000 distinct CDR3 sequences, approximately 50% seen once. What was sequenced was blood. These receptors were collected from a woman between 40 and 50 years old with Graves' ophthalmopathy.

The chain recombines TRBV24-1 with TRBJ2-7; 11 nucleotides match TRBD1. The CDR3 loop spans 14 amino acids. The trim removed 4 bases at V and 6 bases at J, leaving 4 bases unmatched. In germline, CDR1 is KGHDR, CDR2 SFDVKD. In DNA, the CDR3 is TGTGCCACCAGTGAGGGGGGGACAGGGGGCGAGCAGTACTTC. Translation gives CATSEGGTGGEQYF.

This sequence joins TRBV10-3 and TRBJ2-1; 12 nucleotides line up with TRBD2. J gave up 4 bases and V 3 bases, and 10 bases lay outside the gene matches. Germline CDR1 and CDR2: ENHRY and SYGVKD. The CDR3 totals 18 residues. CDR3 amino acids: CAISETGTSGFGYNEQFF. The CDR3 DNA is TGTGCCATCAGTGAAACCGGGACTAGCGGGTTTGGATACAATGAGCAGTTCTTC.

This clonotype was recorded at least ten times. A read error may account for a junction end that differs from germline. The rearrangement links TRBV6-4 to TRBJ2-7; maybe TRBD2 (6 bases). The CDR3 runs to 13 residues. CDR1 MRHNA and CDR2 SNTAGT come from the germline V gene. In nucleotides, the CDR3 is TGTGCCAGCAGTGCTCAGGAGGGCTACGAGCGGTACTTC. It codes for CASSAQEGYERYF.

As concerns this clonotype: No conserved phenylalanine or tryptophan ends this CDR3, so it is likely a read error. DNA for the CDR3: TGTGCCAGCAGCGCCGGGGGGGGGTCTGGAAACACCATATATCCT. Its translation: CASSAGGGSGNTIYP. The chain is built from TRBV9 and TRBJ1-3; possibly TRBD1 for D (5 bases). Germline CDR1 reads SGDLS; CDR2 reads YYNGEE. The CDR3 consists of 15 residues. Deletions cut 3 bases from V and 1 base from J, with 11 bases between.

This clonotype is medium-sized (0.01 to 0.1%) by share. The chain is built from TRBV24-1 and TRBJ2-5; D unresolved. The germline CDR1 and CDR2 sequences are KGHDR and SFDVKD. Trimming stripped 0 bases from V and 2 bases from J, with 12 bases between. The CDR3 length is 16 residues. The CDR3 nucleotides are TGTGCCACCAGTGATTTGGGGTGGCCATTTCAAGAGACCCAGTACTTC. Protein sequence: CATSDLGWPFQETQYF.

This clonotype was detected ten times or more. The J gene is TRBJ2-1, the V gene TRBV5-1, with TRBD2 matching 12 bases. Germline V gene data show CDR1 as SGHRS and CDR2 as YFSETQ. After removal of 0 bases from V and 4 bases from J, the junction contained 5 bases not matched to a gene. This CDR3 region has 17 residues. The CDR3: CASSLGLAGEGYNEQFF. The CDR3 coding sequence is TGCGCCAGCAGCTTGGGACTAGCGGGAGAGGGATACAATGAGCAGTTCTTC.

The rearrangement joins TRBV6-1 to TRBJ1-1, with 9 positions matching TRBD1. The V segment lost 4 bases and the J segment 1 base; nucleotides outside the gene matches: 4. This CDR3 has 15 amino acids. The germline V gene encodes CDR1 MNHNS and CDR2 SASEGT. The CDR3 spells CASSGDRAWNTEAFF. The CDR3 region has the DNA TGTGCCAGCAGTGGGGACAGGGCCTGGAACACTGAAGCTTTCTTT.

J is TRBJ2-1 and V is TRBV6-4; 8 nucleotides line up with TRBD2. The CDR3 is 15 residues long. Germline CDR1 MRHNA, CDR2 SNTAGT. After removal of 6 bases from V and 5 bases from J, the junction contained 9 bases not matched to a gene. Here the CDR3 DNA reads TGTGCCAGCAGAGCCGGGGGGGCTGGCAACAATGAGCAGTTCTTC. Amino acid sequence: CASRAGGAGNNEQFF.

The chain recombines TRBV5-1 with TRBJ1-6; D is uncertain. The length of the CDR3 is 16 residues. V was trimmed by 0 bases and J by 6 bases, leaving 13 bases between them. Germline V gene lookup returns CDR1 SGHRS and CDR2 YFSETQ. The CDR3 nucleotides are TGCGCCAGCAGCTTGGGAGGGAGAGGGCTTAATTCACCCCTCCACTTT. Translated: CASSLGGRGLNSPLHF.

On this clonotype itself: Lacking the conserved final phenylalanine or tryptophan, this CDR3 likely reflects a read error. The DNA is omitted, as the CDR3 cannot be located on it reliably, and the CDR3 follows TCRdb's listing. The gene calls are TRBV6-5 and TRBJ2-6; no DNA check was done on the table's D call, TRBD1. The CDR3 numbers 8 amino acids, ends counted. Germline V CDR1 and CDR2: MNHEY, SVGAGI. This CDR3 reads CASSYGDT.

Only a few counts were recorded for this clonotype. The chain has TRBV10-3 and TRBJ1-6, with 8 bases that match TRBD1. The V gene's germline CDR1 is ENHRY and CDR2 SYGVKD. The CDR3 runs 12 residues. Unmatched junction bases numbered 4, after V lost 10 bases and J lost 8 bases. CDR3 sequence reads: CATGTGDSPLHF. CDR3 DNA sequence: TGTGCCACCGGGACAGGAGATTCACCCCTCCACTTT.

This clonotype was detected many times. This chain connects TRBV7-2 to TRBJ2-3; 9 bases match TRBD2. With 0 bases clipped from V and 3 bases from J, the junction kept 7 bases outside the gene matches. CDR3 length equals 17 residues. The germline gives CDR1 SGHTA, CDR2 FQGNSA. The CDR3 is CASSLATRGGATDTQYF. The CDR3 region has the DNA TGTGCCAGCAGCTTAGCTACTCGCGGGGGGGCAACAGATACGCAGTATTTT.

This chain connects TRBV29-1 to TRBJ1-2; no clear D gene. CDR1 and CDR2 from the germline V gene are SQVTM and ANQGSEA. This CDR3 is built from 12 residues. V was shortened by 8 bases and J by 3 bases, with 13 bases between the two germline ends. The CDR3 loop is CSLEWTDYGYTF. The CDR3 region has the DNA TGCAGCTTGGAATGGACGGACTATGGCTACACCTTC.

The chain carries TRBV6-5 and TRBJ1-3; D call uncertain. CDR1 and CDR2 from the germline V gene are MNHEY and SVGAGI. Trimming shortened V by 6 bases and J by 8 bases, and 8 bases separated the two germline ends. CDR3 size: 11 residues. The CDR3 is CASRGRDTIYF. For the CDR3, the DNA is TGTGCCAGCAGGGGAAGGGACACCATATATTTT.

This clonotype is a singleton in its sample. This chain joins TRBV7-2 and TRBJ2-7, with D uncertain. The CDR3 has 13 amino acids. Germline V gives CDR1 SGHTA, CDR2 FQGNSA. V was cut by 5 bases and J by 3 bases, with 11 bases left in between. The CDR3 here is CASSRNGGYEQYF. The CDR3 nucleotides read TGTGCCAGCAGCCGAAACGGCGGCTACGAGCAGTACTTC.

This clonotype was found many times. The chain recombines TRBV28 with TRBJ2-7; TRBD1 matches at 7 bases. Looked up from germline, CDR1 is MDHEN and CDR2 is SYDVKM. J gave up 7 bases and V 5 bases, and 14 bases lay outside the gene matches. The CDR3 extends over 15 amino acids. The CDR3 DNA sequence: TGTGCCAGCAGTGGTACGGGACAGACATTTTGGGAGCAGTACTTC. Its protein product is CASSGTGQTFWEQYF.

The chain employs TRBV30 and TRBJ2-3; weak D call: TRBD2 (5 bases). The germline V and J ends were trimmed by 1 base and 6 bases, with 14 bases remaining between them. The germline CDR1 and CDR2 sequences are GTSNPN and SVGIG (reference sequence). The CDR3 spans 14 residues. Here the CDR3 DNA reads TGTGCCTGGAGTGGGACCGCCACGGGGGATACGCAGTATTTT. Translated: CAWSGTATGDTQYF.

The rearrangement links TRBV7-2 to TRBJ2-1; TRBD2 agrees at 10 bases. Germline CDR1 SGHTA, CDR2 FQGNSA. V gave up 2 bases and J gave up 3 bases; unmatched junction bases: 7. The CDR3 contains 17 residues. The CDR3 is CASSLSLGLADYNEQFF. The CDR3 DNA reads as TGTGCCAGCAGCTTAAGTCTCGGACTAGCGGACTACAATGAGCAGTTCTTC.